These 5 T cell receptor beta chains came from one sample sequenced in a study of shared clonotypes between healthy human individuals. Using immunoSEQ multiplex PCR, the repertoire was profiled, and TCRdb retains in-frame clones only, with some absent. Of under 750,000 clones listed, 72% are singletons. Sequenced input: memory CD4+ T cells sorted from blood. This sample's subset: CD45RA-negative fraction. Receptor source: a woman aged 30 to 39 in good health.

The chain couples TRBV5-1 to TRBJ2-7; 9 positions agree with TRBD2. The CDR3 consists of 16 residues. Trimming cost V 3 bases and J 3 bases; bases outside gene matches: 10. Germline V gene sequence: CDR1 SGHRS, CDR2 YFSETQ. The CDR3 DNA follows: TGCGCCAGCAGCTCGAGCGGGGGGCGGGAGGTCTACGAGCAGTACTTC. It translates to CASSSSGGREVYEQYF.

This sequence joins TRBV27 and TRBJ1-4, with D maybe TRBD1 (6 bases). In germline, CDR1 is MNHEY, CDR2 SMNVEV (reference sequence). This CDR3 contains 17 residues. With 10 bases removed from V and 1 base from J, the gap between germline ends came to 22 bases. The CDR3 spells CATGTGRGYRTNEKLFF. The CDR3 region has the DNA TGTGCCACCGGAACAGGGAGGGGATACAGAACTAATGAAAAACTGTTTTTT.

About this clone itself: Other DNA sequences from this sample encode an identical CDR3 as well. The J gene is TRBJ2-7, the V gene TRBV19; TRBD2 aligns across 13 bases. This CDR3 comprises 15 residues. The germline gives CDR1 LNHDA, CDR2 SQIVND (reference sequence). The V and J ends lost 4 bases and 3 bases, in that order; junction bases with no gene match: 3. CDR3 sequence: CASSTRTSGSYEQYF. In DNA, the CDR3 is TGTGCCAGTAGTACTCGGACTAGCGGGAGCTACGAGCAGTACTTC. The full variable domain, its missing parts supplied by reference TRBV19 and TRBJ2-7, is DGGITQSPKYLFRKEGQNVTLSCEQNLNHDAMYWYRQDPGQGLRLIYYSQIVNDFQKGDIAEGYSVSREKKESFPLTVTSAQKNPTAFYLCASSTRTSGSYEQYFGPGTRLTVT.

V and J are TRBV30 and TRBJ2-2; D possibly corresponds to TRBD2 (7 bases). The V gene's germline CDR1 is GTSNPN and CDR2 SVGIG (reference sequence). V lost 1 base and J 7 bases, leaving 13 bases between the germline ends. The CDR3 spans 14 residues. CDR3 DNA sequence: TGTGCCTGGAGTGCGGGGGGCAGGATCGGGGAGCTGTTTTTT. It specifies CAWSAGGRIGELFF.

Points on this clone: The same CDR3 can be traced to other DNA sequences in this sample. The chain is built from TRBV5-1 and TRBJ2-5; no clear D. Germline values: CDR1 SGHRS, CDR2 YFSETQ. Deletions cut 3 bases from V and 5 bases from J, with 14 bases between. CDR3 length: 14 residues. CDR3 sequence reads: CASSSGTEGETQYF. The CDR3 bases are TGCGCCAGCAGCTCGGGTACCGAAGGGGAGACCCAGTACTTC.